This T cell receptor beta chain was captured by sequencing in a study of blood T cells in healthy people across ages. No fewer than 6 million PBMCs went into each sample. A sample-barcoded 5' primer and a J-beta primer mix were used in a second PCR of roughly 6 to 12 cycles. The authors tagged each cDNA molecule using a template-switch adaptor with 12 random nucleotides. Sequencing recovered at least 2.5 million CDR3-containing paired-end reads from each sample. TCRdb fed the 5' RACE reads into MiXCR, producing one record per CDR3 protein. This sample has fewer than 1.5 million distinct CDR3 sequences, with roughly 40% found just once. Germline V CDR1 and CDR2: SQVTM, ANQGSEA. The CDR3 is made up of 14 amino acids. Trimming shortened V by 5 bases and J by 0 bases, and 10 bases separated the two germline ends. This clonotype occurred a few times.

This chain uses TRBV29-1 with TRBJ1-4; possibly TRBD1 for D (5 bases). The source is a woman aged 18-29 years in good health. The sample was blood. The CDR3 nucleotides read TGCAGCGTTTACGCGGGGGCAACTAATGAAAAACTGTTTTTT. It yields the protein CSVYAGATNEKLFF.